The 24 T cell receptor beta chains below were found in one sample sequenced in a study of response to subunit inactivated influenza vaccine. TCRdb itself ran the RT-PCR reads through MiXCR, one entry per CDR3 protein. The sample holds about 610,000 distinct CDR3 sequences, 12% to 15% seen once. Sequencing used PBMCs from blood, obtained 11 to 12 days after vaccination. Receptor source: a man aged 45-60 years who received an inactivated influenza vaccine.

This clonotype came up a few times. V usage is TRBV6-1 and J usage is TRBJ1-6; no definite D call. The CDR3 loop spans 15 amino acids. V was cut by 6 bases and J by 2 bases, with 11 bases left in between. Germline V gene lookup returns CDR1 MNHNS and CDR2 SASEGT. The CDR3 reads CASSPNPTYNSPLHF. CDR3 sequence (DNA): TGTGCCAGCAGCCCAAATCCTACCTATAATTCACCCCTCCACTTT.

This sequence joins TRBV6-1 and TRBJ2-2; tentative D call: TRBD1 (5 bases). Deletions cut 6 bases from V and 1 base from J, with 9 bases between. The CDR3 is 14 residues long. Germline-derived CDR1 and CDR2 are MNHNS and SASEGT. The CDR3 DNA reads as TGTGCCAGCAGAATACAGGAGAACACCGGGGAGCTGTTTTTT. Encoded protein: CASRIQENTGELFF.

The chain uses TRBV6-5 and TRBJ1-1; D remains ambiguous. The CDR3 contains 11 residues. Germline loops: CDR1 MNHEY, CDR2 SVGAGI. Trimming pared 2 bases from V and 5 bases from J, leaving 3 bases between. CDR3 nucleotide sequence: TGTGCCAGCAGTTACCGGACTGAAGCTTTCTTT. It translates to CASSYRTEAFF.

Only a few counts were recorded for this clonotype. The chain combines TRBV5-1 with TRBJ2-5; D is uncertain. This CDR3 contains 13 residues. V shed 4 bases and J shed 5 bases, with 12 bases lying between them. Germline CDR1 reads SGHRS; CDR2 reads YFSETQ. DNA for the CDR3: TGCGCCAGCAGCCCAGACCAGTACGAGACCCAGTACTTC. Translating it yields CASSPDQYETQYF.

Remarks on this clonotype: A much larger clone differs by one base, so this may be a read error. The chain couples TRBV7-9 to TRBJ2-3; unclear D gene. Germline-derived CDR1 and CDR2 are SEHNR and FQNEAQ (reference sequence). This CDR3 is built from 12 residues. Trimming took 6 bases from V and 0 from J, leaving 4 bases between them. Here the CDR3 DNA reads TGTGCCAGCAGGACTAGCACAGATACGCAGTATTTT. This codes for CASRTSTDTQYF.

This clonotype was seen a few times. The chain carries TRBV14 and TRBJ1-1, with D unclear. There are 13 residues in the CDR3. From germline, CDR1 is SGHDN and CDR2 FVKESK. The germline V and J ends were trimmed by 0 bases and 1 base, with 3 bases remaining between them. CDR3 sequence: CASSQDQNTEAFF. CDR3 sequence (DNA): TGTGCCAGCAGCCAAGATCAGAACACTGAAGCTTTCTTT.

This clonotype has only a few counts. The chain joins TRBV29-1 to TRBJ2-3, with D perhaps assigned TRBD1 or TRBD2 (5 bases each). Trimming took 2 bases from V and 6 from J, leaving 15 bases between them. CDR1 and CDR2 from the germline V gene are SQVTM and ANQGSEA. This CDR3 comprises 14 residues. CDR3 DNA sequence: TGCAGCGTTGAAAGGAGGTTAGGGGTCGATACGCAGTATTTT. Amino acid sequence: CSVERRLGVDTQYF.

The chain couples TRBV7-9 to TRBJ2-2, with no clear D. V lost 5 bases to trimming and J lost 2 bases, with 12 bases between them. Per germline, CDR1 SEHNR and CDR2 FQNEAQ (reference sequence). This CDR3 is 15 amino acids long. The CDR3 spells CASSPGASNTGELFF. The CDR3 nucleotides are TGTGCCAGCAGCCCGGGTGCGTCCAACACCGGGGAGCTGTTTTTT.

The V gene is TRBV27, the J gene TRBJ2-7, with D perhaps TRBD1 or TRBD2 (6 bases each). The V and J ends lost 8 bases and 5 bases respectively, with 19 bases between them. CDR3 length: 14 residues. The germline gives CDR1 MNHEY, CDR2 SMNVEV (reference sequence). The CDR3 DNA sequence: TGTGCCAGCCGTTCCGGGGGCACGGTGAACGAGCAGTACTTC. As protein: CASRSGGTVNEQYF.

The chain carries TRBV6-5 and TRBJ1-5; no reliable D call. Trimming stripped 0 bases from V and 3 bases from J, with 6 bases between. This CDR3 comprises 14 residues. Germline V gene data show CDR1 as MNHEY and CDR2 as SVGAGI. CDR3 in amino acids: CASSYSQANQPQHF. CDR3 DNA: TGTGCCAGCAGTTACTCGCAGGCCAATCAGCCCCAGCATTTT.

This clonotype was observed a few times. The chain employs TRBV7-9 and TRBJ2-3; 7 nucleotides match TRBD2. This CDR3 region has 14 residues. Germline assignment: CDR1 SEHNR and CDR2 FQNEAQ (reference sequence). With V trimmed by 8 bases and J by 0 bases, 5 bases remained unmatched. CDR3 sequence: CASWGGDSTDTQYF. The CDR3 DNA reads TGTGCCAGCTGGGGAGGGGATAGCACAGATACGCAGTATTTT.

The chain recombines TRBV4-3 with TRBJ2-7, with 11 bases aligning to TRBD1. J gave up 6 bases and V 0 bases, and 13 bases lay outside the gene matches. Germline V gene sequence: CDR1 LGHNA, CDR2 YSLEER. This CDR3 spans 18 amino acids. This CDR3 reads CASSQEYVLGTGGAEQYF. The CDR3 nucleotides are TGCGCCAGCAGCCAAGAGTATGTCCTAGGGACAGGGGGTGCCGAGCAGTACTTC.

This clonotype was counted only a few times. The chain employs TRBV20-1 and TRBJ1-5; TRBD1 might be the D (5 bases). Trimming pared 1 base from V and 2 bases from J, leaving 15 bases between. CDR3 length: 16 residues. The germline V gene encodes CDR1 DFQATT and CDR2 SNEGSKA (reference sequence). CDR3 region: CSARGGTGRGNQPQHF. The CDR3 DNA sequence: TGCAGTGCTAGAGGGGGGACCGGTCGGGGCAATCAGCCCCAGCATTTT.

The chain recombines TRBV10-3 with TRBJ2-7; tentatively, D is TRBD2 (5 bases). Trimming removed 1 base from V and 6 bases from J, with 7 bases in between. There are 12 residues in the CDR3. Germline CDR1 and CDR2: ENHRY and SYGVKD. This chain's CDR3 is CAISELGSEQYF. The DNA of the CDR3 is TGTGCCATCAGTGAGTTGGGGAGCGAGCAGTACTTC.

The chain is built from TRBV7-2 and TRBJ1-6; D unresolved. This CDR3 has 16 residues. From germline, CDR1 is SGHTA and CDR2 FQGNSA. V was pared by 0 bases and J by 7 bases, with 13 bases between. The CDR3, as DNA: TGTGCCAGCAGCTTAGCCTCTGGACCGCTAAATTCACCCCTCCACTTT. Translated: CASSLASGPLNSPLHF.

This clonotype turned up a few times. The V call is TRBV7-2, the J call TRBJ2-7; TRBD1 matches 9 bases. The junction had 8 bases not matched to a gene; V was cut back by 1 base and J by 4 bases. The CDR3 contains 16 residues. CDR1 and CDR2 from the germline V gene are SGHTA and FQGNSA. The CDR3 spells CASSLGRTGETYEQYF. In DNA, the CDR3 is TGTGCCAGCAGCTTAGGCCGGACAGGGGAGACATACGAGCAGTACTTC.

This clonotype was counted at least ten times. This chain joins TRBV7-8 and TRBJ2-7; TRBD2 aligns across 7 bases. Germline-derived CDR1 and CDR2 are SGHVS and FQNEAQ. The CDR3 spans 16 residues. The V gene end was trimmed by 2 bases and the J gene end by 4 bases; junction bases not matched to a gene: 11. The CDR3 protein is CASSLSKTGGGYEQYF. Written as DNA, the CDR3 is TGTGCCAGCAGCTTAAGTAAAACGGGAGGAGGATACGAGCAGTACTTC. Full variable domain (outside the CDR3, taken from reference TRBV7-8 and TRBJ2-7): GAGVSQSPRYKVAKRGQDVALRCDPISGHVSLFWYQQALGQGPEFLTYFQNEAQLDKSGLPSDRFFAERPEGSVSTLKIQRTQQEDSAVYLCASSLSKTGGGYEQYFGPGTRLTVT.

The V gene is TRBV7-2, the J gene TRBJ2-1; D is possibly TRBD1 (6 bases). Trimming took 5 bases from V and 10 from J, leaving 9 bases between them. The germline CDR1 and CDR2 sequences are SGHTA and FQGNSA. The CDR3 sequence is 11 residues long. The CDR3 DNA follows: TGTGCCAGCAGCCGGGACACCGAGCAGTTCTTC. Translation gives CASSRDTEQFF. The full variable domain, completed using reference TRBV7-2 and TRBJ2-1, is GAGVSQSPSNKVTEKGKDVELRCDPISGHTALYWYRQSLGQGLEFLIYFQGNSAPDKSGLPSDRFSAERTGGSVSTLTIQRTQQEDSAVYLCASSRDTEQFFGPGTRLTVL.

The rearrangement links TRBV20-1 to TRBJ2-2; no definite D call. Trimming pared 3 bases from V and 6 bases from J, leaving 14 bases between. Germline CDR1 and CDR2: DFQATT and SNEGSKA (reference sequence). The CDR3 extends over 14 amino acids. CDR3 nucleotide sequence: TGCAGTGCTAGCGAGGCAGCCGGCGCCGGGGAGCTGTTTTTT. Translated: CSASEAAGAGELFF.

This clonotype was seen a handful of times. DNA of the CDR3: TGTGCCAGCAGCCAAGATCCAGGGGGTCCCTACAATGAGCAGTTCTTC. Protein: CASSQDPGGPYNEQFF. V gene TRBV14 combines with J gene TRBJ2-1, with 7 positions matching TRBD1. The trim removed 0 bases at V and 2 bases at J, leaving 4 bases unmatched. This CDR3 contains 16 residues. Germline V lookup: CDR1 SGHDN, CDR2 FVKESK.

This clonotype was seen repeatedly, ten times or more. The genes are TRBV4-3 and TRBJ2-2; D may be TRBD2 (5 bases). The germline V gene has CDR1 LGHNA and CDR2 YSLEER. The length of the CDR3 is 13 residues. The V end was cut by 4 bases, the J end by 7 bases, with 10 bases between. CDR3 bases: TGCGCCAGCAGCCTAATAGAGGGCGGGGAGCTGTTTTTT. This translates into CASSLIEGGELFF.

Concerning this clonotype: This may be a read error: a much more frequent sequence differs by one nucleotide. V gene TRBV5-1 combines with J gene TRBJ2-2, with 7 bases lining up with TRBD1. Germline V gene data show CDR1 as SGHRS and CDR2 as YFSETQ. The CDR3 has 17 amino acids. The CDR3 loop reads CASSLSARGYFSGELYF. Written as DNA, the CDR3 is TGCGCCAGCAGCTTGAGCGCCAGGGGGTATTTCTCCGGGGAGCTGTATTTT.

This clonotype was picked up one time. The chain combines TRBV7-2 with TRBJ2-7; D perhaps matches TRBD1 (6 bases). Trimming cost V 5 bases and J 9 bases, with 20 bases left between them. The CDR3 runs 14 residues. Germline V gene lookup returns CDR1 SGHTA and CDR2 FQGNSA. This chain's CDR3 is CASSPGMDRPGQYF. CDR3 nucleotide sequence: TGTGCCAGCAGCCCCGGCATGGACAGACCTGGGCAGTACTTC.

The CDR3 bases are TGCGCCAGCAGCGTCCGACTAGCGGGGGGGCCTAGAGAGACCCAGTACTTC. Amino acid sequence: CASSVRLAGGPRETQYF. This sequence joins TRBV5-1 and TRBJ2-5; TRBD2 aligns across 14 bases. V dropped 4 bases and J dropped 4; count of bases not matched to a gene: 9. The CDR3 loop spans 17 amino acids. Germline loops: CDR1 SGHRS, CDR2 YFSETQ. Filled out from reference TRBV5-1 and TRBJ2-5, the complete variable domain reads KAGVTQTPRYLIKTRGQQVTLSCSPISGHRSVSWYQQTPGQGLQFLFEYFSETQRNKGNFPGRFSGRQFSNSRSEMNVSTLELGDSALYLCASSVRLAGGPRETQYFGPGTRLLVL.